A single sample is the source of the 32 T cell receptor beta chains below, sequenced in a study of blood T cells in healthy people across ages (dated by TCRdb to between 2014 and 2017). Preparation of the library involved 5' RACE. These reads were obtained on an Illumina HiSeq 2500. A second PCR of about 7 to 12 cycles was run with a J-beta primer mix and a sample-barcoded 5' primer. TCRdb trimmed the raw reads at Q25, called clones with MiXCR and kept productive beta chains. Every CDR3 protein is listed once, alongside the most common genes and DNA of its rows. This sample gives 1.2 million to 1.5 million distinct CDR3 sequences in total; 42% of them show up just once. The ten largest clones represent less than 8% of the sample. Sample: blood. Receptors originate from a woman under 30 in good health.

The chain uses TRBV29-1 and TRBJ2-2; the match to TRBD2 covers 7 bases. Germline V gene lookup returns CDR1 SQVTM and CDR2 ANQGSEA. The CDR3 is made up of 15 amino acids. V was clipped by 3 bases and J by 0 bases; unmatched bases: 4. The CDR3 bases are TGCAGCGTTGATGGCGGGGGTTCGAACACCGGGGAGCTGTTTTTT. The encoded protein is CSVDGGGSNTGELFF.

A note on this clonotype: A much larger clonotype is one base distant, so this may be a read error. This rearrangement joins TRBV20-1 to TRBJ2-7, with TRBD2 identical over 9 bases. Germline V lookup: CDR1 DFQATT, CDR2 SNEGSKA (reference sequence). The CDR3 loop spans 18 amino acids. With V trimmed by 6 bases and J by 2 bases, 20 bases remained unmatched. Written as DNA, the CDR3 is TGCAGTGCCAGAAGGACGGGGACTAGCCGGAGAAGGGCCTACGAGCAGTACTTC. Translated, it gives CSARRTGTSRRRAYEQYF.

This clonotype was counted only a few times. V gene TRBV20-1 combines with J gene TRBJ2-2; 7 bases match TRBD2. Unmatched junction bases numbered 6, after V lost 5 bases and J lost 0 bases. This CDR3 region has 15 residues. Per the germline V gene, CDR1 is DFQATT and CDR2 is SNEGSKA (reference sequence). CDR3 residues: CSARPSGSNTGELFF. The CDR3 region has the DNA TGCAGTGCTCGACCTAGCGGATCGAACACCGGGGAGCTGTTTTTT.

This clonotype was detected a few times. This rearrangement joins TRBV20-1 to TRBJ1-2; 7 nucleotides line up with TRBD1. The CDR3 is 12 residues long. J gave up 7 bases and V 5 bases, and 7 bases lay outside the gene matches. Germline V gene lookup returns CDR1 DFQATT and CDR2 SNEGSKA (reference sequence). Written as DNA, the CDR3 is TGCAGTGCTCTCACAGGGGAGTTTGGCTACACCTTC. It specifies CSALTGEFGYTF.

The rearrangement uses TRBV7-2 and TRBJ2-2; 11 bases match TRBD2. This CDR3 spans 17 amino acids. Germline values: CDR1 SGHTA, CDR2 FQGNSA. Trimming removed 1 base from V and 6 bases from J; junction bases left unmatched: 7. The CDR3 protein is CASSLVATSGSAGELFF. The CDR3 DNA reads TGTGCCAGCAGCTTAGTCGCTACTAGCGGGAGTGCCGGGGAGCTGTTTTTT.

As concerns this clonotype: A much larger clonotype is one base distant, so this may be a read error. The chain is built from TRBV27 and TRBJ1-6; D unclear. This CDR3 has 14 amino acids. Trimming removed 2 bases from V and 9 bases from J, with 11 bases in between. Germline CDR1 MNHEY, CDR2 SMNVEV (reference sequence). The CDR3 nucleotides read TGTGCCAGCAGTTTAGACCACGGGAGTTCACCCCTCCACTTT. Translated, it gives CASSLDHGSSPLHF.

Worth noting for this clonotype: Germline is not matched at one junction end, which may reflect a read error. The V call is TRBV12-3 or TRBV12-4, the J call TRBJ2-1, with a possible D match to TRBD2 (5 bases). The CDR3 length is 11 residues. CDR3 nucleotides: TGTGCCGGCAGTTTTCGGGGAGAGCAGTTCTTC. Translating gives CAGSFRGEQFF.

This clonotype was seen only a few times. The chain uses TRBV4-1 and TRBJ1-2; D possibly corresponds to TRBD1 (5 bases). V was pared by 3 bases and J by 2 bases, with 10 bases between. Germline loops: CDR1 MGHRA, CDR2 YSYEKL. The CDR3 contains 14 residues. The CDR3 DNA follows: TGCGCCAGCAGCCAGCCGGGGCCAAACTATGGCTACACCTTC. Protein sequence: CASSQPGPNYGYTF.

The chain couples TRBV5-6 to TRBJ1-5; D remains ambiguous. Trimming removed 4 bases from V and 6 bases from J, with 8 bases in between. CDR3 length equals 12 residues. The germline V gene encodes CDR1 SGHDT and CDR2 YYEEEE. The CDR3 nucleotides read TGTGCCAGCAGCAGTTCGCGTCAGCCCCAGCATTTT. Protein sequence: CASSSSRQPQHF.

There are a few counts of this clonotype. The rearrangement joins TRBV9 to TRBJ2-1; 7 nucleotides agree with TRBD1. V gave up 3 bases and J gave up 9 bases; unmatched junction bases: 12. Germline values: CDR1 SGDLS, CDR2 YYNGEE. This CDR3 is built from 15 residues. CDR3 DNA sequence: TGTGCCAGCAGCGGAGACAGGGATGACCACAGTGAGCAGTTCTTC. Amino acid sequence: CASSGDRDDHSEQFF.

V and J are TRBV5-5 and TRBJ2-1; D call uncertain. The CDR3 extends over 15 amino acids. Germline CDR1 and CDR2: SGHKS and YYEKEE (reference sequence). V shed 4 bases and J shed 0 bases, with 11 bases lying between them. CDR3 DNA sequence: TGTGCCAGCAGCCATCAACGGAGCTCCTACAATGAGCAGTTCTTC. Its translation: CASSHQRSSYNEQFF.

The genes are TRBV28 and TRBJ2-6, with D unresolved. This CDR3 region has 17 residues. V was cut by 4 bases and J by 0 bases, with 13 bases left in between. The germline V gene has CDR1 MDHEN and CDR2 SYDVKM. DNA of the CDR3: TGTGCCAGCAGTTACTGGCAGGCGAACTCTGGGGCCAACGTCCTGACTTTC. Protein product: CASSYWQANSGANVLTF.

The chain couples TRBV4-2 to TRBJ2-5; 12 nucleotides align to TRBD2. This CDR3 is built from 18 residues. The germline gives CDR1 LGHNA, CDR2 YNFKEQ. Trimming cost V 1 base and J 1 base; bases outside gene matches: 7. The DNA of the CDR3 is TGTGCCAGCAGCCAAGTGGTGACTAGCGGGGGCCCCCAAGAGACCCAGTACTTC. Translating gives CASSQVVTSGGPQETQYF.

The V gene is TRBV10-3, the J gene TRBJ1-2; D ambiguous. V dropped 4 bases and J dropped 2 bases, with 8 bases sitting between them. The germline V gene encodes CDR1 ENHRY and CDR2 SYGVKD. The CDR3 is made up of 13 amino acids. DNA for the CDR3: TGTGCCATCAGTGGGACGGAGAACTATGGCTACACCTTC. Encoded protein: CAISGTENYGYTF.

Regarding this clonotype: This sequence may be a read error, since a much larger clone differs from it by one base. The CDR3 DNA is TGTGCCAGCAGCAACCGGGCTAGCGTAGAGACCCAGTTCTTC. Protein product: CASSNRASVETQFF. V gene TRBV11-1 combines with J gene TRBJ2-1; a possible D gene is TRBD2 (6 bases). V was pared by 5 bases and J by 13 bases, with 21 bases between. The CDR3 runs to 14 residues. The germline CDR1 and CDR2 sequences are SGHAT and FQDESV (reference sequence).

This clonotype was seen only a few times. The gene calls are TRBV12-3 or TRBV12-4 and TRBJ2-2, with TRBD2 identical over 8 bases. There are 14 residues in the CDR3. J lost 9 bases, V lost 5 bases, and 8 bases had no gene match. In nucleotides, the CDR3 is TGTGCCAGCAGTCCGGGACTAGGCTACTGGGAGCTGTTTTTT. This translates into CASSPGLGYWELFF.

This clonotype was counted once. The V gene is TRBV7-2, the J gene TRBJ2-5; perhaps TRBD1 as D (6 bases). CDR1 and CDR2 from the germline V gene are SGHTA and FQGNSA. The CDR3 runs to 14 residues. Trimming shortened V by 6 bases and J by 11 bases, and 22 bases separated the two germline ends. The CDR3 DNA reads TGTGCCAGCAGAACAGGGTTACTGGATAATGAGCAGTACTTC. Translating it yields CASRTGLLDNEQYF.

For the CDR3, the DNA is TGTGCCAGCAGTTACTGGACAGAAGAGACCCAGTACTTC. Amino acids: CASSYWTEETQYF. The chain employs TRBV6-2 or TRBV6-3 and TRBJ2-5; D perhaps matches TRBD1 (6 bases). CDR1 is MNHEY, CDR2 SVGEGT, per germline. The V and J ends lost 1 base and 3 bases respectively, with 6 bases between them. This CDR3 spans 13 amino acids.

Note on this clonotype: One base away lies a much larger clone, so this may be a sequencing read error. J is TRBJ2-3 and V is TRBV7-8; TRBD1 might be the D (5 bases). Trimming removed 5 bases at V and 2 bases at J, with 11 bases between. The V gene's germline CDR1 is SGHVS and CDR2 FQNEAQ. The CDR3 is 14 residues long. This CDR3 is CASSVDRNTDTQYF. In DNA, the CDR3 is TGTGCCAGCAGCGTAGACAGAAACACAGATACGCAGTATTTT. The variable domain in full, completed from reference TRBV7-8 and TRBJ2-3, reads GAGVSQSPRYKVAKRGQDVALRCDPISGHVSLFWYQQALGQGPEFLTYFQNEAQLDKSGLPSDRFFAERPEGSVSTLKIQRTQQEDSAVYLCASSVDRNTDTQYFGPGTRLTVL.

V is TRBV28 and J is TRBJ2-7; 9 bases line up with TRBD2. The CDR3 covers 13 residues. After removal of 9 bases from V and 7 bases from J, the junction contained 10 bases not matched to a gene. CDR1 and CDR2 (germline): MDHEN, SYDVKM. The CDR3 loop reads CASGPSGVGEQYF. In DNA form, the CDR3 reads TGTGCCAGTGGGCCTAGCGGGGTCGGTGAGCAGTACTTC.

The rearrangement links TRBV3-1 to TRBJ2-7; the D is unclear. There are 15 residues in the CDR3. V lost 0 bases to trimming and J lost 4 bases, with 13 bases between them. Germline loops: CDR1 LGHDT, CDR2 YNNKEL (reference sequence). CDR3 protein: CASSQDKGSQYEQYF. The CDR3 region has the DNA TGTGCCAGCAGCCAAGATAAGGGCAGCCAGTACGAGCAGTACTTC.

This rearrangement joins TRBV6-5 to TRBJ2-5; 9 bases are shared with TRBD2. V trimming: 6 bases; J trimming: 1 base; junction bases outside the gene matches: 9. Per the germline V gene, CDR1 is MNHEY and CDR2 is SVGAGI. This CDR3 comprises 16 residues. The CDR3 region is CASRPTSGSCQETQYF. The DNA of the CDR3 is TGTGCCAGCAGGCCGACTAGCGGTAGCTGCCAAGAGACCCAGTACTTC.

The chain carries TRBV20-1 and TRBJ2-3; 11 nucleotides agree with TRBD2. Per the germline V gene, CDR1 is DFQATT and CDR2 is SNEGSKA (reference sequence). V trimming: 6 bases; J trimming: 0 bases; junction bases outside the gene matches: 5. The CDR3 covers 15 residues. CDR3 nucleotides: TGCAGTGCCCGTAGGACTAGCGGGAGCACAGATACGCAGTATTTT. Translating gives CSARRTSGSTDTQYF.

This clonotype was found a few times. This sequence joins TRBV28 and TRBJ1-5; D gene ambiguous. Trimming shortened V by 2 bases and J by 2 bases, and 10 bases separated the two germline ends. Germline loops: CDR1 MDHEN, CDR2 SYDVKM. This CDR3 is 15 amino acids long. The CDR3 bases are TGTGCCAGCAGTTTAAGTGATGTCGGCAATCAGCCCCAGCATTTT. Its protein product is CASSLSDVGNQPQHF.

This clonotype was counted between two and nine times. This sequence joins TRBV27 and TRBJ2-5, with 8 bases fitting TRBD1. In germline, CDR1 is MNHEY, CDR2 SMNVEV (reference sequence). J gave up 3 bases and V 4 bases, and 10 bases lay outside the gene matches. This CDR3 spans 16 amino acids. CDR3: CASSSSDRVYEETQYF. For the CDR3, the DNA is TGTGCCAGCAGTTCCTCGGACAGGGTCTACGAAGAGACCCAGTACTTC.

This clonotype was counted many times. The CDR3 here is CSARDQGGASYEQYF. The CDR3 DNA reads as TGCAGTGCTAGAGATCAGGGCGGGGCCTCCTACGAGCAGTACTTC. This chain uses TRBV20-1 with TRBJ2-7, with D tentatively TRBD2 (6 bases). This CDR3 spans 15 amino acids. Trimming left V 0 bases short and J 0 bases short, with 12 bases between. Germline CDR1 and CDR2: DFQATT and SNEGSKA (reference sequence).

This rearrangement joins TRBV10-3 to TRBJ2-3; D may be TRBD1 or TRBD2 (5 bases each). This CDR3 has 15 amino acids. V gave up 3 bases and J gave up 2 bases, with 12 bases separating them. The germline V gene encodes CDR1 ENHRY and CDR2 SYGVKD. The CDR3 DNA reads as TGTGCCATCAGTGAACGGGACGGTTACACAGATACGCAGTATTTT. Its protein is CAISERDGYTDTQYF.

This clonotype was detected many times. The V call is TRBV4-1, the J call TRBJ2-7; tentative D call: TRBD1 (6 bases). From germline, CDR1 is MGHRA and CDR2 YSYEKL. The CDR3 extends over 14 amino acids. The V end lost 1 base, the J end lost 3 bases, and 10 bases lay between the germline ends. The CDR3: CASSQGQVIYEQYF. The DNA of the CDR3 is TGCGCCAGCAGCCAAGGACAGGTCATCTACGAGCAGTACTTC.

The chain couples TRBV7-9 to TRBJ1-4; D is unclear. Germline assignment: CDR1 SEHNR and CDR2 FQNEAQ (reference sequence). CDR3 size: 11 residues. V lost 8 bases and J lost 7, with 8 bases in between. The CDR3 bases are TGTGCCAGCGGGGTTCGTGAAAAACTGTTTTTT. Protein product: CASGVREKLFF.

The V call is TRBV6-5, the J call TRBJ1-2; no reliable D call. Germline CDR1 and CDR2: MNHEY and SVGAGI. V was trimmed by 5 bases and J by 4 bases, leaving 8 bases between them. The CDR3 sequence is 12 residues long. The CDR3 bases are TGTGCCAGCAGTACCGACCCCTATGGCTACACCTTC. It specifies CASSTDPYGYTF.

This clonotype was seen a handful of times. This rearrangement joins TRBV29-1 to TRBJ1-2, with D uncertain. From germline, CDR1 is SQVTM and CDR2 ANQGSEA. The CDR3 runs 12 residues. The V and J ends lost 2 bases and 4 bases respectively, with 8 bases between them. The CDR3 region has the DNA TGCAGCGTTGAATTTCAGGCCTATGGCTACACCTTC. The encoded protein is CSVEFQAYGYTF. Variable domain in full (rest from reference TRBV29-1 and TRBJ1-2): SAVISQKPSRDICQRGTSLTIQCQVDSQVTMMFWYRQQPGQSLTLIATANQGSEATYESGFVIDKFPISRPNLTFSTLTVSNMSPEDSSIYLCSVEFQAYGYTFGSGTRLTVV.

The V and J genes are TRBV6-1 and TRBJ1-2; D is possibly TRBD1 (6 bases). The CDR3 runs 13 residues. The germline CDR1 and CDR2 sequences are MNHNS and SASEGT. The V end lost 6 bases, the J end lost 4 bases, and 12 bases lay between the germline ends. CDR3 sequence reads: CASSRDRTYGYTF. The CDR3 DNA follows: TGTGCCAGCAGCAGAGACAGGACCTATGGCTACACCTTC.